The rows below give T cell receptor beta chains drawn from one sample of a study of blood T cell repertoires in COVID-19. Clones were read by immunoSEQ multiplex PCR, and TCRdb kept only the in-frame ones, dropping some. The sample lists under 250,000 clones, less than 90% occurring once. Sequenced input: peripheral blood. These receptors were taken from a woman in her 70s with active or convalescent COVID-19. CDR3s include the opening cysteine and the closing phenylalanine or tryptophan. D genes are given only for firm matches. Only part of the rows carry a size: once, few, many, or a class if the clone is expanded.

TRBV28	TRBD1	-	TRBJ2-7	TGTGCCAGCTGGGGGACAGGGAGAACCTACGAGCAGTACTTC	CASWGTGRTYEQYF
TRBV10-3	TRBD2	-	TRBJ2-1	TGTGCCATCAGGGATACTAGCGGGAGGGGGGCCGTCGACAATGAGCAGTTCTTC	CAIRDTSGRGAVDNEQFF
TRBV5-1	TRBD1	-	TRBJ1-1	TGCGCCAGCAGCCATGGGACAGGGAGGACTGAAGCTTTCTTT	CASSHGTGRTEAFF
TRBV11-1	TRBD2	-	TRBJ2-5	TGTGCCAGCAGCTTAAGCGGGGCGGAAGAGACCCAGTACTTC	CASSLSGAEETQYF
TRBV7-9	-	-	TRBJ1-2	TGTGCCAGCAGCTTAACGGGGAAGGGGGATCATGGCTACACCTTC	CASSLTGKGDHGYTF
TRBV6-5	-	-	TRBJ2-2	TGTGCCAGCATCTTGGCCAATACGAACACCGGGGAGCTGTTTTTT	CASILANTNTGELFF
TRBV5-5	TRBD1	-	TRBJ1-4	TGTGCCAGCAGCCAACTCGACAGGGCCCCTAATGAAAAACTGTTTTTT	CASSQLDRAPNEKLFF
TRBV6-5	TRBD1	-	TRBJ2-5	TGTGCCAGCAGTTACCAGGGACAGGGAGGAGGCGAGACCCAGTACTTC	CASSYQGQGGGETQYF
TRBV3-1/TRBV3-2	-	-	TRBJ1-4	TGTGCCAGCAGCCACTACCACGAAAAACTGTTTTTT	CASSHYHEKLFF
TRBV5-4	TRBD1	-	TRBJ2-7	TGTGCCAGCAGCTCAGGGGGCGCCTACGAGCAGTACTTC	CASSSGGAYEQYF
TRBV30	-	-	TRBJ1-5	TGTGCCTGGAGTCGCTCACTCAATCCGGGGAGTCATCAGCCCCAGCATTTT	CAWSRSLNPGSHQPQHF
TRBV2	TRBD1	-	TRBJ1-4	TGTGCCAGCTCACAGGGGGTGAGGAGTGAAAAACTGTTTTTT	CASSQGVRSEKLFF
TRBV15	-	-	TRBJ2-7	TGTGCCACCAGCAGAGATCAGGGGTCCTTTTACGAGCAGTACTTC	CATSRDQGSFYEQYF
TRBV5-5	TRBD1	-	TRBJ1-1	TGTGCCAGCAGCCCGGGTGGGTTTACCGCAGGGGGCCCTGATTTGGCTTTCTTT	CASSPGGFTAGGPDLAFF
TRBV13	TRBD1	-	TRBJ1-6	TGTGCCAGCAGCCTAACCTCCGGGACAGGGAGGTCACCCCTCCACTTT	CASSLTSGTGRSPLHF
TRBV7-2	-	-	TRBJ2-2	TGTGCCAGCAGCCTACGTGGGGGGGCCGAGGGGGAGCTGTTTTTT	CASSLRGGAEGELFF
TRBV4-1	TRBD1	few	TRBJ2-7	TGCGCCAGCAGCCGGGACAGCCGCTACGAGCAGTACTTC	CASSRDSRYEQYF